This passage covers 8 T cell receptor beta chains from one sample sequenced in a study of blood T cell repertoires in COVID-19. TCRdb's table, derived via immunoSEQ multiplex PCR, lists solely in-frame clones and lacks some. The repertoire holds 11,000 to 15,000 clones, under 90% seen once, with approximately 24% in the top ten. Sequencing was performed on peripheral blood. The receptors shown here come from a woman in her fifties or sixties with acute or convalescent COVID-19.

This chain joins TRBV29-1 and TRBJ2-4, with 7 bases fitting TRBD1. The CDR3 runs 14 residues. The germline V gene has CDR1 SQVTM and CDR2 ANQGSEA. The ends lost 0 bases at V and 7 bases at J; junction bases unmatched: 6. CDR3 DNA sequence: TGCAGCGTTGAAGATACGGCCAGGGGGAACATTCAGTACTTC. The encoded protein is CSVEDTARGNIQYF.

V is TRBV5-1 and J is TRBJ1-1; 12 bases align to TRBD1. The ends lost 3 bases at V and 1 base at J; junction bases unmatched: 1. Germline assignment: CDR1 SGHRS and CDR2 YFSETQ. The CDR3 loop spans 15 amino acids. The DNA for the CDR3 is TGCGCCAGCAGCTGGGACAGGGGGCGGAACACTGAAGCTTTCTTT. It yields the protein CASSWDRGRNTEAFF.

The rearrangement joins TRBV9 to TRBJ2-7; 8 bases match TRBD1. The ends lost 6 bases at V and 1 base at J; junction bases unmatched: 15. Germline CDR1 reads SGDLS; CDR2 reads YYNGEE. CDR3 length equals 17 residues. The CDR3 bases are TGTGCCAGCACCCCGGGGCAGGGGGCCAGAGGTTCCTACGAGCAGTACTTC. It translates to CASTPGQGARGSYEQYF.

V usage is TRBV5-8 and J usage is TRBJ1-6; 8 bases match TRBD1. Trimming at V came to 3 bases and at J to 7 bases, leaving 9 bases not matched to a gene. Germline lookup yields CDR1 SGHTS and CDR2 YDEGEE. The CDR3 is 16 residues long. The CDR3 here is CASSSAGRGPNSPLHF. The CDR3 DNA reads as TGTGCCAGCAGCTCGGCCGGCAGGGGGCCAAATTCACCCCTCCACTTT. The full variable domain, its missing parts supplied by reference TRBV5-8 and TRBJ1-6, is EAGVTQSPTHLIKTRGQQATLRCSPISGHTSVYWYQQALGLGLQFLLWYDEGEERNRGNFPPRFSGRQFPNYSSELNVNALELEDSALYLCASSSAGRGPNSPLHFGNGTRLTVT.

Written as DNA, the CDR3 is TGTGCCAGTTCACCGGGACTAGCGAACAATGAGCAGTTCTTC. Translated: CASSPGLANNEQFF. This chain uses TRBV14 with TRBJ2-1; TRBD2 aligns across 10 bases. Per germline, CDR1 SGHDN and CDR2 FVKESK. The CDR3 consists of 14 residues. Trimming took 9 bases from V and 5 from J; bases not matched to a gene: 7.

The chain joins TRBV2 to TRBJ2-7; D is unclear. The CDR3 has 10 residues. V lost 6 bases and J 7 bases, leaving 7 bases between the germline ends. Germline V lookup: CDR1 SNHLY, CDR2 FYNNEI. The CDR3 here is CASRRWEQYF. Here the CDR3 DNA reads TGTGCCAGCAGGAGATGGGAGCAGTACTTC.

This clone has just one count. V is TRBV4-1 and J is TRBJ1-4, with 9 bases that match TRBD1. V lost 4 bases, J lost 0 bases, and 0 bases stayed unmatched. The CDR3 has 15 amino acids. CDR1 is MGHRA and CDR2 is YSYEKL in the germline V gene. The CDR3 loop is CASSRTGATNEKLFF. CDR3 sequence (DNA): TGCGCCAGCAGCCGGACAGGGGCAACTAATGAAAAACTGTTTTTT.

This clone was observed a handful of times. The V and J genes are TRBV28 and TRBJ1-3; D is undetermined. Trimming removed 8 bases from V and 1 base from J, with 12 bases in between. The V gene's germline CDR1 is MDHEN and CDR2 SYDVKM. This CDR3 spans 14 amino acids. CDR3 amino acids: CASFPAGSGNTIYF. In DNA form, the CDR3 reads TGTGCCAGCTTCCCCGCGGGGTCTGGAAACACCATATATTTT.